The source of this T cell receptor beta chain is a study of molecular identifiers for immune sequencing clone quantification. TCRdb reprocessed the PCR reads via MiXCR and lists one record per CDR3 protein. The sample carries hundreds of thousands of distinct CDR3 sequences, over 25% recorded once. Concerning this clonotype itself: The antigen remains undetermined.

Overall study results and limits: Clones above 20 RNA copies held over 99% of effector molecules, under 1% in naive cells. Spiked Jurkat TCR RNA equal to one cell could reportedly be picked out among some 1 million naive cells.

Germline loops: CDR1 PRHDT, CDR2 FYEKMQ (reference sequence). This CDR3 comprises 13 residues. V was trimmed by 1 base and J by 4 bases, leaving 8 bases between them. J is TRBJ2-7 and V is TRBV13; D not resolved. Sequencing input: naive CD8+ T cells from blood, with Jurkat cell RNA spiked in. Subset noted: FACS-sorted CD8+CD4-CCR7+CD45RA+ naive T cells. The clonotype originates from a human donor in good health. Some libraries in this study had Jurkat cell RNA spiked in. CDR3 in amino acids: CASSLVLYYEQYF. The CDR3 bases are TGTGCCAGCAGCTTAGTCCTCTATTACGAGCAGTACTTC. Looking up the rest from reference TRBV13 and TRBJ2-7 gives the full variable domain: AAGVIQSPRHLIKEKRETATLKCYPIPRHDTVYWYQQGPGQDPQFLISFYEKMQSDKGSIPDRFSAQQFSDYHSELNMSSLELGDSALYFCASSLVLYYEQYFGPGTRLTVT.